The subject of this entry is one T cell receptor (beta chain). Its antigen is unknown. This CDR3 is built from 14 residues. V dropped 2 bases and J dropped 3; count of bases not matched to a gene: 4. Germline V lookup: CDR1 KGHSH, CDR2 LQKENI. These data are taken from a study of cytomegalovirus exposure and HLA in healthy donors. Study results and limitations: Cytomegalovirus association was assigned to 170 or so TCR beta chains.

The donors formed part of the 120-subject validation cohort, distinct from the 666-subject first cohort. Clones were sequenced by immunoSEQ multiplex PCR, and TCRdb holds only the in-frame ones, with some missing. This sample has about 360,000 clones, with 70% to 90% found just once. This TCR came from a woman aged 18-29 years in good health and CMV-seronegative. This chain joins TRBV18 and TRBJ2-7, with TRBD2 matching 7 bases. Source material: PBMCs. CDR3 in amino acids: CASSPLGEGYEQYF. CDR3 DNA sequence: TGTGCCAGCTCACCATTGGGGGAGGGCTACGAGCAGTACTTC.